The 15 T cell receptor beta chains reported below all come from one sample, sequenced in a study of technical replicates of blood from several donors. This table comes from immunoSEQ multiplex PCR, and its TCRdb copy is limited to in-frame clones, with some not included. The sample lists tens of thousands of clones; about 96% were seen once. The material sequenced was T cells isolated from PBMCs. These receptors were collected from a human donor in good health.

The chain carries TRBV19 and TRBJ1-1; 7 bases are shared with TRBD1. From germline, CDR1 is LNHDA and CDR2 SQIVND (reference sequence). CDR3 length equals 14 residues. Germline trimming cut 5 bases from V and 6 bases from J; bases unmatched to any gene: 9. The CDR3 loop is CASSSFDRASEAFF. The CDR3 region has the DNA TGTGCCAGTAGTTCCTTCGACAGGGCCTCTGAAGCTTTCTTT.

The chain uses TRBV9 and TRBJ1-5; TRBD1 is a possible D gene (5 bases). The CDR3 length is 15 residues. Trimming cost V 0 bases and J 10 bases, with 17 bases left between them. CDR1 is SGDLS, CDR2 YYNGEE, per germline. The CDR3 coding sequence is TGTGCCAGCAGCGTAGGTGGGGGGGGAGTGGAACCCCAGCATTTT. Protein: CASSVGGGGVEPQHF. The full variable domain, completed using reference TRBV9 and TRBJ1-5, is DSGVTQTPKHLITATGQRVTLRCSPRSGDLSVYWYQQSLDQGLQFLIQYYNGEERAKGNILERFSAQQFPDLHSELNLSSLELGDSALYFCASSVGGGGVEPQHFGDGTRLSIL.

This clone was seen only once. This chain links TRBV9 with TRBJ2-7; 8 positions agree with TRBD1. Germline V lookup: CDR1 SGDLS, CDR2 YYNGEE. CDR3 length equals 15 residues. Trimming cost V 3 bases and J 3 bases; bases outside gene matches: 8. The DNA of the CDR3 is TGTGCCAGCAGCGCCCTAGGACAGGGTATCTACGAGCAGTACTTC. This gives the protein CASSALGQGIYEQYF.

The chain combines TRBV5-1 with TRBJ2-3; 8 nucleotides agree with TRBD2. Germline trimming cut 1 base from V and 3 bases from J; bases unmatched to any gene: 4. There are 15 residues in the CDR3. Per germline, CDR1 SGHRS and CDR2 YFSETQ. The CDR3 DNA sequence: TGCGCCAGCAGCTTGTACGCTAGCGGGACAGATACGCAGTATTTT. It specifies CASSLYASGTDTQYF.

The chain joins TRBV6-7 to TRBJ2-1; 8 bases agree with TRBD1. TRBV6-7 is identified as an open reading frame with a role that is uncertain. V shed 10 bases, J shed 7 bases, and the junction held 12 bases outside the gene matches. This CDR3 is 14 amino acids long. The CDR3 DNA follows: TGTGCCAACGCCAGGGCAGGGGGCCAGAATGAGCAGTTCTTC. The encoded protein is CANARAGGQNEQFF.

The chain links TRBV9 to TRBJ1-1; D call uncertain. V lost 3 bases and J lost 0, with 12 bases in between. Germline assignment: CDR1 SGDLS and CDR2 YYNGEE. The CDR3 has 15 residues. This CDR3 reads CASSADGVLNTEAFF. Here the CDR3 DNA reads TGTGCCAGCAGCGCTGACGGGGTGCTGAACACTGAAGCTTTCTTT.

The rearrangement joins TRBV9 to TRBJ2-2; tentatively, D is TRBD2 (5 bases). This CDR3 contains 14 residues. CDR1 and CDR2 (germline): SGDLS, YYNGEE. Trimming pared 0 bases from V and 4 bases from J, leaving 7 bases between. In nucleotides, the CDR3 is TGTGCCAGCAGCGTAGATCGGGGCACCGGGGAGCTGTTTTTT. Its protein product is CASSVDRGTGELFF.

As DNA, the CDR3 is TGTGCCAGCAGCTTAGGTGCGGGCCTGAGCTCCTACGAGCAGTACTTC. As protein: CASSLGAGLSSYEQYF. The chain carries TRBV7-6 and TRBJ2-7; D might be TRBD2 (5 bases). With 1 base removed from V and 0 bases from J, the gap between germline ends came to 13 bases. This CDR3 spans 16 amino acids. Germline lookup yields CDR1 SGHVS and CDR2 FNYEAQ.

The CDR3 is CASSEGRYEQFF. The CDR3 DNA reads as TGTGCCAGCAGTGAGGGGAGATATGAGCAGTTCTTC. The chain recombines TRBV25-1 with TRBJ2-1; weak D call: TRBD2 (5 bases). The CDR3 has 12 residues. Germline values: CDR1 MGHDK, CDR2 SYGVNS. V shed 3 bases and J shed 8 bases, with 8 bases lying between them.

The J gene is TRBJ2-7, the V gene TRBV6-1; unclear D gene. Germline V gene sequence: CDR1 MNHNS, CDR2 SASEGT. This CDR3 comprises 14 residues. V lost 5 bases, J lost 6 bases, and 17 bases lay in between. CDR3 DNA: TGTGCCAGCAGTCTCCGTCGTTTAGTGTTCGAGCAGTACTTC. Amino acids: CASSLRRLVFEQYF.

V and J are TRBV7-9 and TRBJ2-7; D call uncertain. The CDR3 covers 11 residues. Per germline, CDR1 SEHNR and CDR2 FQNEAQ (reference sequence). V was shortened by 3 bases and J by 4 bases, with 4 bases between the two germline ends. The CDR3 here is CASSLSYEQYF. DNA for the CDR3: TGTGCCAGCAGCTTGAGTTACGAGCAGTACTTC.

This chain connects TRBV10-3 to TRBJ2-7, with 8 bases that match TRBD1. The CDR3 is 11 residues long. CDR1 is ENHRY, CDR2 SYGVKD, per germline. As DNA, the CDR3 is TGTGCGACAGGGGCCTCCTACGAGCAGTACTTC. It translates to CATGASYEQYF.

The V call is TRBV5-1, the J call TRBJ2-7, with D possibly TRBD2 on 5 matching bases. V lost 0 bases and J lost 2, with 9 bases in between. CDR3 length: 14 residues. Per the germline V gene, CDR1 is SGHRS and CDR2 is YFSETQ. This CDR3 is CASSLAGLTYEQYF. CDR3 in DNA: TGCGCCAGCAGCTTGGCTGGACTTACCTACGAGCAGTACTTC.

V is TRBV29-1 and J is TRBJ2-7, with a weak D call TRBD1 (6 bases). The CDR3 spans 15 residues. Germline CDR1 and CDR2: SQVTM and ANQGSEA. V was clipped by 1 base and J by 3 bases, with 16 bases between them. DNA for the CDR3: TGCAGCGTTGAAGGTGGGGACAAGCACTACTACGAGCAGTACTTC. Amino acid sequence: CSVEGGDKHYYEQYF.

The chain has TRBV4-1 and TRBJ2-2; D is ambiguous. Per germline, CDR1 MGHRA and CDR2 YSYEKL. This CDR3 contains 14 residues. V was shortened by 4 bases and J by 4 bases, with 10 bases between the two germline ends. The CDR3 coding sequence is TGCGCCAGCAGCCTTTCTGTGTTCACCGGGGAGCTGTTTTTT. It encodes CASSLSVFTGELFF.